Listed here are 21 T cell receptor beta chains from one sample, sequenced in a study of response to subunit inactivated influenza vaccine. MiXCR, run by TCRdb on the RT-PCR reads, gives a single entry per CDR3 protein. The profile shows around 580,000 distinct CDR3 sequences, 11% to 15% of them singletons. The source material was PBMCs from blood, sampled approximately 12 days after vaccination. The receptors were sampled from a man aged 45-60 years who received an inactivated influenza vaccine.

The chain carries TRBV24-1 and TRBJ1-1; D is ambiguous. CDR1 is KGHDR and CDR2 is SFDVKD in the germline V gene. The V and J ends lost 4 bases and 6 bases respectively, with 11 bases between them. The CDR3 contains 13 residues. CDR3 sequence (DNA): TGTGCCACCAGTGAAGCTCCCGGCGCTGAAGCTTTCTTT. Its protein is CATSEAPGAEAFF.

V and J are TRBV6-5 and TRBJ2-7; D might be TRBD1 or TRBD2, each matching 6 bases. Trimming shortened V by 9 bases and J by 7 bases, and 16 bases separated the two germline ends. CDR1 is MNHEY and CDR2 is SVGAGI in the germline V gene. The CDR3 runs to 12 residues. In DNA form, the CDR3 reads TGTGCCAGTTCCCGGGGGCCTGGGGAGCAGTACTTC. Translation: CASSRGPGEQYF.

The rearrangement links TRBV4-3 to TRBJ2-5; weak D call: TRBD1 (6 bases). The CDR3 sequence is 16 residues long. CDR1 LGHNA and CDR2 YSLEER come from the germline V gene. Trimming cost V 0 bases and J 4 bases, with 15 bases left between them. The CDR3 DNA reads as TGCGCCAGCAGCCAAGATCGGTCGGGACATGGAGAGACCCAGTACTTC. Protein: CASSQDRSGHGETQYF.

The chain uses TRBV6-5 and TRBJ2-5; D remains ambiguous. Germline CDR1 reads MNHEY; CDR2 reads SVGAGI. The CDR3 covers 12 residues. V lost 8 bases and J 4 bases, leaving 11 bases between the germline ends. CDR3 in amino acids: CASLSAGETQYF. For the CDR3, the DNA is TGTGCCAGCCTGAGCGCCGGAGAGACCCAGTACTTC.

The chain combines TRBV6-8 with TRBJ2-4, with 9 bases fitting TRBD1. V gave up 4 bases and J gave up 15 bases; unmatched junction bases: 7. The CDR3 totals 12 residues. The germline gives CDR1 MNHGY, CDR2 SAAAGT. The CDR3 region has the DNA TGTGCCAGCAGTTCGACAGGGGGTCCAGTGTACTTC. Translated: CASSSTGGPVYF.

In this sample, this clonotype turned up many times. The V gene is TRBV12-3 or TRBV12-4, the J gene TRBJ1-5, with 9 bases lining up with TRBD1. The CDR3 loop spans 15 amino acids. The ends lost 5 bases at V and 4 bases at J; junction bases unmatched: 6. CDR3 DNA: TGTGCCAGCAGTAAGGGACAGGGTGCAAATCAGCCCCAGCATTTT. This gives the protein CASSKGQGANQPQHF.

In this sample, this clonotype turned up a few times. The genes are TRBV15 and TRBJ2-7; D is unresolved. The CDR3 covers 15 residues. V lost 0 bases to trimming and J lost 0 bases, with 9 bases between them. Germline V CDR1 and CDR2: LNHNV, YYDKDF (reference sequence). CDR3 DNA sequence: TGTGCCACCAGCAGAGACACGACTCTCTCCTACGAGCAGTACTTC. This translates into CATSRDTTLSYEQYF.

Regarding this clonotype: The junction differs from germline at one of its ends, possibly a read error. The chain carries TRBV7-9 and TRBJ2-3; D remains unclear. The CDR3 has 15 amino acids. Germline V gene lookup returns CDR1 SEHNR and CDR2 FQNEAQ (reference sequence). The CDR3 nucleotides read TGTGCCAGCGGCTTATTACGCCGGGTCACAGATACGCAGTATTTT. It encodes CASGLLRRVTDTQYF. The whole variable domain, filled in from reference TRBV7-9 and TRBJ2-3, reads DTGVSQNPRHKITKRGQNVTFRCDPISEHNRLYWYRQTLGQGPEFLTYFQNEAQLEKSRLLSDRFSAERPKGSFSTLEIQRTEQGDSAMYLCASGLLRRVTDTQYFGPGTRLTVL.

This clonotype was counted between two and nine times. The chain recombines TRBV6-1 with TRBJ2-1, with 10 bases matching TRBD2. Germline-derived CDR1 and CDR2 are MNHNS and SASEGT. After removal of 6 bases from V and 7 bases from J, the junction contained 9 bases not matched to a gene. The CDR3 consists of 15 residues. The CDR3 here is CASSRMGAGGNEQFF. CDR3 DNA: TGTGCCAGCAGCCGAATGGGAGCGGGGGGGAATGAGCAGTTCTTC.

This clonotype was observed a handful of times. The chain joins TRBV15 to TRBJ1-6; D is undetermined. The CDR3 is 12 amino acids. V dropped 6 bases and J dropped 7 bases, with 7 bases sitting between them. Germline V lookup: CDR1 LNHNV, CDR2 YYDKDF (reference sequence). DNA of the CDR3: TGTGCCACCAGTACCGAGAATTCACCCCTCCACTTT. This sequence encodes CATSTENSPLHF.

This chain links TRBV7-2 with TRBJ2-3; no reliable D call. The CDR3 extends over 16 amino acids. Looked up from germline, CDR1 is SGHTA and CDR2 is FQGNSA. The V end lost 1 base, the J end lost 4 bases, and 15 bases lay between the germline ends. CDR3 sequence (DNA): TGTGCCAGCAGCTTAGAGGCCAGGAAGGGCGCAGATACGCAGTATTTT. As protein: CASSLEARKGADTQYF. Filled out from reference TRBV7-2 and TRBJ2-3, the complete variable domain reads GAGVSQSPSNKVTEKGKDVELRCDPISGHTALYWYRQSLGQGLEFLIYFQGNSAPDKSGLPSDRFSAERTGGSVSTLTIQRTQQEDSAVYLCASSLEARKGADTQYFGPGTRLTVL.

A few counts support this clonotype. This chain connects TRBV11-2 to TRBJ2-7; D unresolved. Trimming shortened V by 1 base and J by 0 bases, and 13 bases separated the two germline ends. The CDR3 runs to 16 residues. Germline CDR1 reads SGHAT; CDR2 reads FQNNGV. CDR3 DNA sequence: TGTGCCAGCAGCTTAGTTTACAGCTACCTCTCCTACGAGCAGTACTTC. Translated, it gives CASSLVYSYLSYEQYF. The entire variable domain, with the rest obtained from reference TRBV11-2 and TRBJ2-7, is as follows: EAGVAQSPRYKIIEKRQSVAFWCNPISGHATLYWYQQILGQGPKLLIQFQNNGVVDDSQLPKDRFSAERLKGVDSTLKIQPAKLEDSAVYLCASSLVYSYLSYEQYFGPGTRLTVT.

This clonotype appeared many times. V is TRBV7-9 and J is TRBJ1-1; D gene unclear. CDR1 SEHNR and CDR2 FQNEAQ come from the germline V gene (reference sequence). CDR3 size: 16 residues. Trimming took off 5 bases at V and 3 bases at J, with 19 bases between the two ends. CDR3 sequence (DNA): TGTGCCAGCAGCCTCAGAGCGTGGCCATCGGACACTGAAGCTTTCTTT. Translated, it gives CASSLRAWPSDTEAFF.

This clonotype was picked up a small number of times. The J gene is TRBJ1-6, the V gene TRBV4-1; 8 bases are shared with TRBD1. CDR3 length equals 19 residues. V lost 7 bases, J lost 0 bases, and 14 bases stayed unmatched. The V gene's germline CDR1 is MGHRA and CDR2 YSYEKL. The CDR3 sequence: CASTKQGGADGSYNSPLHF. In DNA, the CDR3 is TGCGCCAGCACGAAACAGGGGGGCGCGGATGGCTCCTATAATTCACCCCTCCACTTT.

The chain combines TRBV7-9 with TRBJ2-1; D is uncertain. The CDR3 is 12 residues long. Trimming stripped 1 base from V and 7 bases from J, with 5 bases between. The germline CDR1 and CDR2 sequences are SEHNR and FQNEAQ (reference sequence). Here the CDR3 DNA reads TGTGCCAGCAGCTTAGTTGAGAATGAGCAGTTCTTC. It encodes CASSLVENEQFF.

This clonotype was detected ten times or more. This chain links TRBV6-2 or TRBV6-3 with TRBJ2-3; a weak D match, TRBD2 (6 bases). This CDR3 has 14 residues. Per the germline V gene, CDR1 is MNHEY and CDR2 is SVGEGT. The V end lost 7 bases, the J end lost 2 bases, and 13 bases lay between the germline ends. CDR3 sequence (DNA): TGTGCCAGCAACGCGGGACTGATCACAGATACGCAGTATTTT. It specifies CASNAGLITDTQYF.

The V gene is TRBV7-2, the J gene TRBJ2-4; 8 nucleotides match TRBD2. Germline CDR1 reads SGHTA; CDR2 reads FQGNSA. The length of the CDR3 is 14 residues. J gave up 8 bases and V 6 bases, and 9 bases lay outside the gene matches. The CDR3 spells CASRASGPGDIQYF. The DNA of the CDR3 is TGTGCCAGCAGGGCTAGCGGGCCTGGGGACATTCAGTACTTC.

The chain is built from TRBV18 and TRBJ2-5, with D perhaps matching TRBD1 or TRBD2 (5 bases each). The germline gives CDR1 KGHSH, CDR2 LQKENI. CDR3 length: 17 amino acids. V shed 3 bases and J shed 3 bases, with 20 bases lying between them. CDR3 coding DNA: TGTGCCAGCTCACCGGTTAGCGTCGAGGGGCCTAAAGAGACCCAGTACTTC. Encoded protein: CASSPVSVEGPKETQYF.

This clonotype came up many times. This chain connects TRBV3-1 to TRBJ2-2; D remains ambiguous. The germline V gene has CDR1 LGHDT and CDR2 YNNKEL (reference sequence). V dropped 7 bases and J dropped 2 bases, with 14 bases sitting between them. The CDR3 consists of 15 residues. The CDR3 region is CASTPAGQNTGELFF. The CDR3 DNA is TGTGCCAGCACCCCTGCCGGGCAAAACACCGGGGAGCTGTTTTTT. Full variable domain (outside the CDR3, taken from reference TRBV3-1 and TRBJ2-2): DTAVSQTPKYLVTQMGNDKSIKCEQNLGHDTMYWYKQDSKKFLKIMFSYNNKELIINETVPNRFSPKSPDKAHLNLHINSLELGDSAVYFCASTPAGQNTGELFFGEGSRLTVL.

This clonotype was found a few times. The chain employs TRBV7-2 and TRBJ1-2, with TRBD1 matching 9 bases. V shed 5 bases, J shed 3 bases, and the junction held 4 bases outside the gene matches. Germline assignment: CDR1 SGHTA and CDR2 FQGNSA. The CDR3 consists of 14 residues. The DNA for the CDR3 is TGTGCCAGCAGCAGACGACAGGGGGACTATGGCTACACCTTC. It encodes CASSRRQGDYGYTF.

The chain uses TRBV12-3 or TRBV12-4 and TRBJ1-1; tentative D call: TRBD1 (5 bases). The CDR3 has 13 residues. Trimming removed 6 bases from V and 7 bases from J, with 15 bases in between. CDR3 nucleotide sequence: TGTGCCAGCAGACCATCTGGGGGGTTTGAAGCTTTCTTT. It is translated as CASRPSGGFEAFF.